This T cell receptor (beta chain) was documented in a study of cytomegalovirus exposure and HLA in healthy donors. Study results and caveats: For TCR beta chains, V- and J-gene trimming was later linked to a missense DCLRE1C variant. High specificity and sensitivity for cytomegalovirus status were reported for the classifier.

As regards this clone: What it binds is not known.

The germline V gene encodes CDR1 LNHDA and CDR2 SQIVND (reference sequence). The CDR3 loop spans 12 amino acids. V lost 8 bases and J 2 bases, leaving 8 bases between the germline ends. The primer mix had 60 Vbeta and 13 Jbeta primers. Generated by immunoSEQ multiplex PCR, the TCRdb table keeps only in-frame clones and is missing some. The table shows 90,000 to 150,000 clones, with about 80% occurring only once. The chain employs TRBV19 and TRBJ2-3, with D tentatively TRBD2 (5 bases). The sequencing input was PBMCs. This clonotype originated in a man aged 45-60 years in good health and CMV-seropositive. CDR3 bases: TGTGCCAGTGGAGGTTTCACAGATACGCAGTATTTT. Translating it yields CASGGFTDTQYF. The variable domain in full, completed from reference TRBV19 and TRBJ2-3, reads DGGITQSPKYLFRKEGQNVTLSCEQNLNHDAMYWYRQDPGQGLRLIYYSQIVNDFQKGDIAEGYSVSREKKESFPLTVTSAQKNPTAFYLCASGGFTDTQYFGPGTRLTVL.